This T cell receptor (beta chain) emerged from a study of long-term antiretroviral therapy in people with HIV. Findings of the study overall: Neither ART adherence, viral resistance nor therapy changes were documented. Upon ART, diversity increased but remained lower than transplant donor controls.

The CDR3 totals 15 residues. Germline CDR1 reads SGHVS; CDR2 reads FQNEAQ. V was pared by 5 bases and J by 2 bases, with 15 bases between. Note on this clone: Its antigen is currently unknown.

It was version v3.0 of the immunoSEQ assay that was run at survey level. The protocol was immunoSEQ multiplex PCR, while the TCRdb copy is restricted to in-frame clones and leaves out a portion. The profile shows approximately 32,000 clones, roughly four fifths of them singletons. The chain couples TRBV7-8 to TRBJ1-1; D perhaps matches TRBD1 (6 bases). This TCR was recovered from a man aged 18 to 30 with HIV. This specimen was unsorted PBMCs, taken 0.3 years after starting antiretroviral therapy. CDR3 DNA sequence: TGTGCCAGCAGCCATCGGACAGTGAGTAACACTGAAGCTTTCTTT. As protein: CASSHRTVSNTEAFF.